The sequence of this TCR beta chain was determined in a study of blood T cell repertoires in COVID-19. Only in-frame clones appear in the TCRdb table, and some are missing; sequencing was by immunoSEQ multiplex PCR. The sample comprises just over 150,000 clones, roughly 80% of which are singletons, and approximately 7% rests with the top ten. This CDR3 contains 15 residues. Trimming at V came to 7 bases and at J to 9 bases, leaving 12 bases not matched to a gene. From germline, CDR1 is LNHDA and CDR2 SQIVND (reference sequence). This sequence originates from a woman aged 35 to 49 with COVID-19, enrolled during active disease. This rearrangement joins TRBV19 to TRBJ1-6; 7 positions match TRBD1. What was sequenced was peripheral blood. In nucleotides, the CDR3 is TGTGCCAGTAATGAAGGGGGCGCGTCAATTTCACCCCTCCACTTT. Residues: CASNEGGASISPLHF.